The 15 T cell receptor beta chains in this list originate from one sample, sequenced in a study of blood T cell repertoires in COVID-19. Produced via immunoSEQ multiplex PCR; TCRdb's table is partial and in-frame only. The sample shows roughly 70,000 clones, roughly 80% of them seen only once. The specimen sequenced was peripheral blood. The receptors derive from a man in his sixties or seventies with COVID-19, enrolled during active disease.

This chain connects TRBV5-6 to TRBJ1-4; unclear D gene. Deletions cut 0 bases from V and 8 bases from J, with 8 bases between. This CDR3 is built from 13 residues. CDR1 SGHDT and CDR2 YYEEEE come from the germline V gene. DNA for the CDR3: TGTGCCAGCAGCTTGGGCTTTCGGGAAAAACTGTTTTTT. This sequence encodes CASSLGFREKLFF.

The CDR3 nucleotides read TGTGCCAGCAGCCAAGTGTCCGGACTAGCGGCCTACGAGCAGTACTTC. Amino acid sequence: CASSQVSGLAAYEQYF. The V gene is TRBV4-2, the J gene TRBJ2-7, with TRBD2 matching 10 bases. Germline V lookup: CDR1 LGHNA, CDR2 YNFKEQ. V was pared by 1 base and J by 2 bases, with 5 bases of the junction left unmatched. The CDR3 length is 16 residues.

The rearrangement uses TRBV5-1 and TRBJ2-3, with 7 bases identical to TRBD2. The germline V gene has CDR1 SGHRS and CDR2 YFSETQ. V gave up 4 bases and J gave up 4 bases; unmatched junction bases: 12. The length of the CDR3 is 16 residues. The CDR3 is CASSALSGREADTQYF. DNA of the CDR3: TGCGCCAGCAGCGCTCTCTCAGGGAGGGAAGCAGATACGCAGTATTTT.

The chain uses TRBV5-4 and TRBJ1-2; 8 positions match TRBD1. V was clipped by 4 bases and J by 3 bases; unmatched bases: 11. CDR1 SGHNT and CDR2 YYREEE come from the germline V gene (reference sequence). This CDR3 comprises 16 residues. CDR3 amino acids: CASSLGQGPSHYGYTF. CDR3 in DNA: TGTGCCAGCAGCCTCGGACAGGGACCGTCTCACTATGGCTACACCTTC.

In DNA, the CDR3 is TGCGCCAGCAGCCTCCTAGGAGTCTTTAATGAAAAACTGTTTTTT. It specifies CASSLLGVFNEKLFF. The chain has TRBV4-1 and TRBJ1-4; unclear D gene. Per the germline V gene, CDR1 is MGHRA and CDR2 is YSYEKL. The CDR3 is 15 amino acids. Trimming took 4 bases from V and 4 from J, leaving 13 bases between them.

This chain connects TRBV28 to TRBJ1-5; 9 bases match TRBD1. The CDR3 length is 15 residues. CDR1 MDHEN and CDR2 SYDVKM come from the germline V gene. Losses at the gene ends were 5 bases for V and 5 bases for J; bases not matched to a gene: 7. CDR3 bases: TGTGCCAGCAGTGCTTTTGGACAGGGGTATCAGCCCCAGCATTTT. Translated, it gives CASSAFGQGYQPQHF.

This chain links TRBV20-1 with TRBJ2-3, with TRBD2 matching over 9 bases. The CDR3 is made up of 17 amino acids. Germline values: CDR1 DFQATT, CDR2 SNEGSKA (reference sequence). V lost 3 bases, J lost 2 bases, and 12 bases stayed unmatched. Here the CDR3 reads CSASTLGREGHTDTQYF. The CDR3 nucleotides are TGCAGTGCTAGTACCTTAGGGCGGGAGGGCCACACAGATACGCAGTATTTT.

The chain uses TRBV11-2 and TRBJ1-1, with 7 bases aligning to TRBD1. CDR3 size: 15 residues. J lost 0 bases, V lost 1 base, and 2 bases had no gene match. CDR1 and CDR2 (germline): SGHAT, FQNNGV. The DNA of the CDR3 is TGTGCCAGCAGCTTAGCGGGACAGCTGAACACTGAAGCTTTCTTT. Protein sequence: CASSLAGQLNTEAFF.

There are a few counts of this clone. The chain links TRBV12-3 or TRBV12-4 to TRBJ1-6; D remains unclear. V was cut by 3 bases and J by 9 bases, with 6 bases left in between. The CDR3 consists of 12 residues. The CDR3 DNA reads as TGTGCCAGCAGTTTTGAGGGTTCACCCCTCCACTTT. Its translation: CASSFEGSPLHF.

In DNA, the CDR3 is TGTGCCAGCAGCTTAGGTGGCGGGAGCAATTACGAGCAGTACTTC. It translates to CASSLGGGSNYEQYF. The chain combines TRBV13 with TRBJ2-7; 7 bases line up with TRBD2. J gave up 4 bases and V 0 bases, and 6 bases lay outside the gene matches. This CDR3 is 15 amino acids long. Germline V lookup: CDR1 PRHDT, CDR2 FYEKMQ (reference sequence).

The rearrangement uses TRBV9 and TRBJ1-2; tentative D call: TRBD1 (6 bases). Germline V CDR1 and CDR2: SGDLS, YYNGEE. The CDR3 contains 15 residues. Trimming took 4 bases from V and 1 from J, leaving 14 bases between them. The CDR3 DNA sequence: TGTGCCAGCAGCCCCGGGGGGGCCTTTAACTATGGCTACACCTTC. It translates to CASSPGGAFNYGYTF.

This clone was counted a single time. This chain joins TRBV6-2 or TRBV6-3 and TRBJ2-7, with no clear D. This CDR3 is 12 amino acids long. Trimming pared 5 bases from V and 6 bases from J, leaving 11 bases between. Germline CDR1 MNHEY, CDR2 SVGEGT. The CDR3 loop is CASSIRIGEQYF. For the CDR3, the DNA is TGTGCCAGCAGTATCCGTATCGGCGAGCAGTACTTC.

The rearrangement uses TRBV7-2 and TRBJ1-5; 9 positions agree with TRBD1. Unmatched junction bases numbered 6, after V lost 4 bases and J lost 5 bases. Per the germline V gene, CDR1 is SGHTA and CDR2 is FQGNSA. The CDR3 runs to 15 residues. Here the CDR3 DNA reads TGTGCCAGCAGCTACCAAACAGGGGGCTATCAGCCCCAGCATTTT. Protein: CASSYQTGGYQPQHF.

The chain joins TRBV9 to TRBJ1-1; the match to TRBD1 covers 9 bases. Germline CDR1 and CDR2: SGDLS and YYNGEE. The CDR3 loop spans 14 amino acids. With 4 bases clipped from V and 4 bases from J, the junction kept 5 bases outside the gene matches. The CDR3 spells CASSRQGVGTEAFF. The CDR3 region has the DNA TGTGCCAGCAGCCGACAGGGGGTGGGCACTGAAGCTTTCTTT.

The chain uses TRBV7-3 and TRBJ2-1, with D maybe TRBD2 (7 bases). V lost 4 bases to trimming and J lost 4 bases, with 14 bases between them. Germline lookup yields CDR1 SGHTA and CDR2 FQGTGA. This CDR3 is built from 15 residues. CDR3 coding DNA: TGTGCCAGCAGCTCGGGGGCTAGCGGTTACAATGAGCAGTTCTTC. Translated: CASSSGASGYNEQFF.